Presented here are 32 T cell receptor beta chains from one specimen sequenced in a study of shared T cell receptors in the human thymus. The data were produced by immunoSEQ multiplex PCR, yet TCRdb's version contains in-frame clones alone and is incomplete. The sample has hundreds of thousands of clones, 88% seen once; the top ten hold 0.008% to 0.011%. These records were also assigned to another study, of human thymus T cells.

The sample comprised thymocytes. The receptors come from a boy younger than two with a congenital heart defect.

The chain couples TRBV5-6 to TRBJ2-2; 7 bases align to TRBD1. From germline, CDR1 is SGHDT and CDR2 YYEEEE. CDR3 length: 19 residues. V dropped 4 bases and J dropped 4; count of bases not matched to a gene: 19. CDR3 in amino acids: CASSIPDREWGRGTGELFF. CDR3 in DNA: TGTGCCAGCAGCATTCCCGACAGGGAATGGGGCCGGGGCACCGGGGAGCTGTTTTTT.

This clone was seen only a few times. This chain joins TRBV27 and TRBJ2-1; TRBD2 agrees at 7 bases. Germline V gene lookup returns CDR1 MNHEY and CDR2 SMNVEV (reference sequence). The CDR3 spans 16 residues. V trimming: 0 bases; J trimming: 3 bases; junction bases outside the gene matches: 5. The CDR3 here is CASSLSGGSGYNEQFF. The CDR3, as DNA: TGTGCCAGCAGTTTATCGGGCGGGAGCGGCTACAATGAGCAGTTCTTC.

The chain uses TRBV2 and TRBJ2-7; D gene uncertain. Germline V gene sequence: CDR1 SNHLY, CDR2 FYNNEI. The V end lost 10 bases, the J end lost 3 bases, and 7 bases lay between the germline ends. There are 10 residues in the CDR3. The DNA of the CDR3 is TGTGCCACCTACGGCTACGAGCAGTACTTC. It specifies CATYGYEQYF. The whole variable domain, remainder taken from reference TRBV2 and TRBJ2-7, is EPEVTQTPSHQVTQMGQEVILRCVPISNHLYFYWYRQILGQKVEFLVSFYNNEISEKSEIFDDQFSVERPDGSNFTLKIRSTKLEDSAMYFCATYGYEQYFGPGTRLTVT.

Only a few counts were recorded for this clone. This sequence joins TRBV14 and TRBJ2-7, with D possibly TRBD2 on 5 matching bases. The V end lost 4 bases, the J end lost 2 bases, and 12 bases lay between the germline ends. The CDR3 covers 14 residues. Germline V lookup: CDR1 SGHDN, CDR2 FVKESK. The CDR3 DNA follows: TGTGCCAGCAGCCCTACTAGTCGGGCCTACGAGCAGTACTTC. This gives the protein CASSPTSRAYEQYF.

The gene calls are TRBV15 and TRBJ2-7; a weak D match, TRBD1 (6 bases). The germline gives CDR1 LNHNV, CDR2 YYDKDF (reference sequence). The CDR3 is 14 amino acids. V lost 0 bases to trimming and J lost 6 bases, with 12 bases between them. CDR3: CATSREQGDAEQYF. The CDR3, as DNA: TGTGCCACCAGCAGAGAACAGGGAGACGCCGAGCAGTACTTC.

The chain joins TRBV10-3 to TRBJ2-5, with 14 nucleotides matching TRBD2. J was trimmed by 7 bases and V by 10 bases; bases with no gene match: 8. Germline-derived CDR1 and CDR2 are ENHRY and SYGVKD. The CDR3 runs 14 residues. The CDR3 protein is CATMTSGRAGTQYF. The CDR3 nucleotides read TGTGCCACCATGACTAGCGGGAGGGCTGGGACCCAGTACTTC.

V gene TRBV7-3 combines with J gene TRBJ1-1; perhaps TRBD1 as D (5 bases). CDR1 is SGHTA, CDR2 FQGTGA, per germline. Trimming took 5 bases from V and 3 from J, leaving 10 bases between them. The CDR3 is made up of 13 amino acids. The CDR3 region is CASSLDSYTEAFF. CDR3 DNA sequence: TGTGCCAGCAGCCTTGACAGTTACACTGAAGCTTTCTTT.

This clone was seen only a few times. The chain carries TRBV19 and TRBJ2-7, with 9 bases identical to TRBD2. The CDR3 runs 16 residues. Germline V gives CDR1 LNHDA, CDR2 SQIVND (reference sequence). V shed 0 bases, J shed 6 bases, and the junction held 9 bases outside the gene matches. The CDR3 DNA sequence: TGTGCCAGTAGTATAGAGAGTACTAGCGGGTTCAGCGAGCAGTACTTC. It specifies CASSIESTSGFSEQYF. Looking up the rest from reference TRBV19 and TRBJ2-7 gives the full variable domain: DGGITQSPKYLFRKEGQNVTLSCEQNLNHDAMYWYRQDPGQGLRLIYYSQIVNDFQKGDIAEGYSVSREKKESFPLTVTSAQKNPTAFYLCASSIESTSGFSEQYFGPGTRLTVT.

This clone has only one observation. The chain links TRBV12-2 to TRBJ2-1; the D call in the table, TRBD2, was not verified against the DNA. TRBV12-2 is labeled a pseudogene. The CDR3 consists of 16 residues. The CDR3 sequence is CASRCRLAYSYNEQFF. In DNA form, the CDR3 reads TGTGCAAGTCGCTGCAGACTAGCGTATTCCTACAATGAGCAGTTCTTC.

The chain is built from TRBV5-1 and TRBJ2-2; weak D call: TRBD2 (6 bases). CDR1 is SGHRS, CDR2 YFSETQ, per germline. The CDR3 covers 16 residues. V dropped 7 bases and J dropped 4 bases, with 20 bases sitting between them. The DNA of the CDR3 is TGCGCCAGCCGCCCAGCTGTCGCCGGGAGCACCGGGGAGCTGTTTTTT. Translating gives CASRPAVAGSTGELFF.

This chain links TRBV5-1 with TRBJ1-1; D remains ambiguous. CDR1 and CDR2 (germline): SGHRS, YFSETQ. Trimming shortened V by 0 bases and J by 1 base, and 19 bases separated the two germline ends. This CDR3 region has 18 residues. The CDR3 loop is CASSLGFGRSARNTEAFF. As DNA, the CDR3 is TGCGCCAGCAGCTTGGGTTTCGGGAGATCGGCGAGGAACACTGAAGCTTTCTTT.

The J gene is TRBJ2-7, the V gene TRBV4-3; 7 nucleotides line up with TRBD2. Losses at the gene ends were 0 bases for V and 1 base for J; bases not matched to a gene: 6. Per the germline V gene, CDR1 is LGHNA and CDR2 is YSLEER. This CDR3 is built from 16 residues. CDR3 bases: TGCGCCAGCAGCCAAGATAGGGCGGGAGCGTCCTACGAGCAGTACTTC. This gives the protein CASSQDRAGASYEQYF.

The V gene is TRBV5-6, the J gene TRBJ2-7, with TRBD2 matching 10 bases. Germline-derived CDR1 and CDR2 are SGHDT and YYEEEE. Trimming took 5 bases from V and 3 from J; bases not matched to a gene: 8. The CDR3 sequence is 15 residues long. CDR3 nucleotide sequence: TGTGCCAGCAGTTCGGGACTAGCGAGATTCTACGAGCAGTACTTC. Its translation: CASSSGLARFYEQYF.

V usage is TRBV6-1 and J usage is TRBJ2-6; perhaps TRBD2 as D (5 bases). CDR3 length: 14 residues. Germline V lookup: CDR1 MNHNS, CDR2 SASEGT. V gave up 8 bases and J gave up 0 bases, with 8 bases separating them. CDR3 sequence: CASPEVSGANVLTF. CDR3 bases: TGTGCCAGCCCGGAGGTCTCTGGGGCCAACGTCCTGACTTTC.

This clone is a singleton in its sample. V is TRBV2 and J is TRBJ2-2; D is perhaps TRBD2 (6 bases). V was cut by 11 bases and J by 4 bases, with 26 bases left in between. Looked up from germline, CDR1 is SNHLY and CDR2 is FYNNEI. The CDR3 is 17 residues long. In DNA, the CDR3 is TGTGCCTCCGCCAGCGGTAGTGGGAAGCGGGCCACCGGGGAGCTGTTTTTT. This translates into CASASGSGKRATGELFF.

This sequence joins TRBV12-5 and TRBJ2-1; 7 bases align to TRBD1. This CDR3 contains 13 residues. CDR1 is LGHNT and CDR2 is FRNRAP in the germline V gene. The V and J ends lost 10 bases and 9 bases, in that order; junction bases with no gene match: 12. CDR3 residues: CAILLTGDSEQFF. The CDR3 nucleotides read TGTGCTATTCTGTTAACAGGGGACAGTGAGCAGTTCTTC.

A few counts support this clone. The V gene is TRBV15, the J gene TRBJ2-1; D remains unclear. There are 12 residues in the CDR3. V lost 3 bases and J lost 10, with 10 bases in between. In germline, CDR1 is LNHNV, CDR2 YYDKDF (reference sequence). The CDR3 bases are TGTGCCACCAGCAGGATTCCCAGGGAGCAGTTCTTC. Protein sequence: CATSRIPREQFF. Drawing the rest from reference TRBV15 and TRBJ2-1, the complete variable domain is DAMVIQNPRYQVTQFGKPVTLSCSQTLNHNVMYWYQQKSSQAPKLLFHYYDKDFNNEADTPDNFQSRRPNTSFCFLDIRSPGLGDTAMYLCATSRIPREQFFGPGTRLTVL.

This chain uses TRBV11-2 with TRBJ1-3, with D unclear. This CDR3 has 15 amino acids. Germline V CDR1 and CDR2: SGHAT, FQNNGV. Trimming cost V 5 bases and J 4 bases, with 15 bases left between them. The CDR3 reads CASSPLKGRGNTIYF. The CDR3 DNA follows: TGTGCCAGCAGCCCCCTCAAAGGGAGGGGAAACACCATATATTTT.

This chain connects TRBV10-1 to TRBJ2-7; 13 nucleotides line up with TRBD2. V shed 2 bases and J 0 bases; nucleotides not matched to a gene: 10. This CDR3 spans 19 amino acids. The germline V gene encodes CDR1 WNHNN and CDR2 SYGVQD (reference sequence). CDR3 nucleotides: TGCGCCAGCAGTGAGCCGCCGACTAGCGGGAGGCCCTCCTCCTACGAGCAGTACTTC. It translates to CASSEPPTSGRPSSYEQYF.

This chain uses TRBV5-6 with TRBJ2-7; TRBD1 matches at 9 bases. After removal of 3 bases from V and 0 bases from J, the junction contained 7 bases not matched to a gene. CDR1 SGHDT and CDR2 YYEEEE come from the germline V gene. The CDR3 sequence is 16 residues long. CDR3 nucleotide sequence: TGTGCCAGCAGCTCAATGGGGACAGGGCCCTCCTACGAGCAGTACTTC. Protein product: CASSSMGTGPSYEQYF.

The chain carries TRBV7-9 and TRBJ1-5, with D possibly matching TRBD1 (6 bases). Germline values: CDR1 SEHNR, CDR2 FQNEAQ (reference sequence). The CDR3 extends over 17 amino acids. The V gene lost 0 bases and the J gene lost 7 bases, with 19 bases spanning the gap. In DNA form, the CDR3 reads TGTGCCAGCAGCTTAGCGGTGCACGGGGGGCTGAAGCAGCCCCAGCATTTT. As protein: CASSLAVHGGLKQPQHF.

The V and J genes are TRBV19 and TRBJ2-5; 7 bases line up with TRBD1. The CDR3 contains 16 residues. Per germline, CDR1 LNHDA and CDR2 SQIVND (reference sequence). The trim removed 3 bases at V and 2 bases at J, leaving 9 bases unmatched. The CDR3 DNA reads TGTGCCAGTAGTATCCTGCCGGGACAGAGACAAGAGACCCAGTACTTC. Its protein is CASSILPGQRQETQYF.

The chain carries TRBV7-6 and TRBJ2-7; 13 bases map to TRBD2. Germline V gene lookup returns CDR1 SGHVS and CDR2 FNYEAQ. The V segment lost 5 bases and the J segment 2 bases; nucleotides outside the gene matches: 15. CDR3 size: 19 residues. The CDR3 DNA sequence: TGTGCCAGCAGCCTCTGGACTAGCGGGAGCCATGTGTCACCCTACGAGCAGTACTTC. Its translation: CASSLWTSGSHVSPYEQYF. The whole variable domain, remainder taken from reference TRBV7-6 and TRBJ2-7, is GAGVSQSPRYKVTKRGQDVALRCDPISGHVSLYWYRQALGQGPEFLTYFNYEAQQDKSGLPNDRFSAERPEGSISTLTIQRTEQRDSAMYRCASSLWTSGSHVSPYEQYFGPGTRLTVT.

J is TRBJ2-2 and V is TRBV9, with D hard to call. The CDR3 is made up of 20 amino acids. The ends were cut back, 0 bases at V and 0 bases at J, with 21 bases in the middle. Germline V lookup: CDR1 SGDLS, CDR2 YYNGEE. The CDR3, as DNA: TGTGCCAGCAGCGTAGCGGTTGGCGGCGGCCTCCTGGCGAACACCGGGGAGCTGTTTTTT. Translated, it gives CASSVAVGGGLLANTGELFF.

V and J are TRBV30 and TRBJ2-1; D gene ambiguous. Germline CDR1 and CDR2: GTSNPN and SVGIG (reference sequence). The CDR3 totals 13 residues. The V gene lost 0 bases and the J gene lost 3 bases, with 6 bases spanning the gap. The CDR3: CAWSVHSYNEQFF. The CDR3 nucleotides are TGTGCCTGGAGTGTACACAGCTACAATGAGCAGTTCTTC.

The CDR3 here is CASGFLRAGVFYEQYF. As DNA, the CDR3 is TGTGCTAGTGGTTTTTTGAGGGCAGGGGTCTTCTACGAGCAGTACTTC. V and J are TRBV12-5 and TRBJ2-7, with a possible D match to TRBD1 (6 bases). Looked up from germline, CDR1 is LGHNT and CDR2 is FRNRAP. This CDR3 comprises 16 residues. Trimming left V 3 bases short and J 3 bases short, with 18 bases between.

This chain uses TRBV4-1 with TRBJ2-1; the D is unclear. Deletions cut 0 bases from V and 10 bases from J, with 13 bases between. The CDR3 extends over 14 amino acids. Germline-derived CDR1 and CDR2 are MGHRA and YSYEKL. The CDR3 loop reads CASSQELHNNEQFF. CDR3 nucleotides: TGCGCCAGCAGCCAAGAGTTGCACAATAACGAGCAGTTCTTC.

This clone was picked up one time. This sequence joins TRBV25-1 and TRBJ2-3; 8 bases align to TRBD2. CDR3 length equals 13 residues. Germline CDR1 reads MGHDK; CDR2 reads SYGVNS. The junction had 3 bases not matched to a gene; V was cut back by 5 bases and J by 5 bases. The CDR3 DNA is TGTGCCAGCAGTTTAAGCGGGAGAGATACGCAGTATTTT. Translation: CASSLSGRDTQYF.

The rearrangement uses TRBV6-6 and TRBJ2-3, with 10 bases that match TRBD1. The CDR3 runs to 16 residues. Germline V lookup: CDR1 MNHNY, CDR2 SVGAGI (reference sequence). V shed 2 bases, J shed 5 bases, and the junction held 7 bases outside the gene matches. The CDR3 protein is CASSYPDRGLGDTQYF. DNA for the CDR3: TGTGCCAGCAGTTACCCCGACAGGGGGCTAGGAGATACGCAGTATTTT.

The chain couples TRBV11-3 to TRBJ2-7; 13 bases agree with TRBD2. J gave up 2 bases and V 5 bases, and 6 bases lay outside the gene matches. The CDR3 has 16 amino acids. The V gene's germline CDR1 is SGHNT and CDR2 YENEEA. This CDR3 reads CASSVGLAGVPYEQYF. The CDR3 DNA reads TGTGCCAGCAGCGTCGGACTAGCGGGAGTTCCCTACGAGCAGTACTTC.

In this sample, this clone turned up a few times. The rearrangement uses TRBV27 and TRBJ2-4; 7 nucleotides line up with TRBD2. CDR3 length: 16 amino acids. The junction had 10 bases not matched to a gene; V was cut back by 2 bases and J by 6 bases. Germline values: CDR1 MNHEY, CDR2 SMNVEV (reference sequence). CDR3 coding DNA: TGTGCCAGCAGTTTAAGGGTAGAACGGGGGGTAAACATTCAGTACTTC. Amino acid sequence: CASSLRVERGVNIQYF.

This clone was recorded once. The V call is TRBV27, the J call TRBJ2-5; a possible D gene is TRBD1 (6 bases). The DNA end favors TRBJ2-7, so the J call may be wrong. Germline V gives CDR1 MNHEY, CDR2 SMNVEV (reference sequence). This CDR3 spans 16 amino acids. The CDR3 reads CASSEGMNRAGYEQYF. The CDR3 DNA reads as TGTGCCAGCAGTGAAGGAATGAACAGGGCGGGCTACGAGCAGTACTTC.